Presented here are 9 T cell receptor beta chains from one specimen sequenced in a study of T cell repertoires in cytomegalovirus infection. These receptors lack a known antigen. TCRdb re-analysed the reads in MiXCR, keeping a single row per CDR3 protein. The sample yields about 830,000 distinct CDR3 sequences, 30% to 35% seen once. The sequenced sample was cultured CD8+ T cells from PBMCs, obtained from culture after CMV antigen stimulation. Source of these receptors: a human donor in good health (CMV status not recorded). Some clones in this sample may be carry-over from other donors' samples.

The chain employs TRBV4-1 and TRBJ2-1, with D tentatively TRBD2 (5 bases). V was clipped by 4 bases and J by 2 bases, with 12 bases between them. The CDR3 spans 15 residues. Germline values: CDR1 MGHRA, CDR2 YSYEKL. CDR3 sequence: CASSPWTDTYNEQFF. The CDR3 coding sequence is TGCGCCAGCAGCCCGTGGACTGATACCTACAATGAGCAGTTCTTC.

The rearrangement links TRBV5-6 to TRBJ1-1; D not certain. This CDR3 region has 14 residues. V was clipped by 1 base and J by 5 bases, with 12 bases between them. The V gene's germline CDR1 is SGHDT and CDR2 YYEEEE. DNA for the CDR3: TGTGCCAGCAGCTTGATATTGGACCGGACTGAAGCTTTCTTT. Protein sequence: CASSLILDRTEAFF. Full variable domain (rest looked up from reference TRBV5-6 and TRBJ1-1): DAGVTQSPTHLIKTRGQQVTLRCSPKSGHDTVSWYQQALGQGPQFIFQYYEEEERQRGNFPDRFSGHQFPNYSSELNVNALLLGDSALYLCASSLILDRTEAFFGQGTRLTVV.

The rearrangement uses TRBV12-3 or TRBV12-4 and TRBJ1-1, with 7 bases identical to TRBD1. The length of the CDR3 is 13 residues. The J segment lost 4 bases and the V segment lost 10 bases, leaving 9 bases of the junction unmatched. The CDR3 sequence is CATPQGDTTEAFF. DNA for the CDR3: TGTGCCACGCCCCAGGGGGACACCACTGAAGCTTTCTTT.

The chain combines TRBV7-2 with TRBJ1-2, with 7 nucleotides matching TRBD1. The CDR3 extends over 15 amino acids. The germline V gene encodes CDR1 SGHTA and CDR2 FQGNSA. With V trimmed by 1 base and J by 2 bases, 4 bases remained unmatched. CDR3 nucleotides: TGTGCCAGCAGCTTAGATGGCAGGGGGAACTATGGCTACACCTTC. Its protein product is CASSLDGRGNYGYTF.

The chain employs TRBV5-1 and TRBJ2-1; 11 nucleotides match TRBD2. There are 18 residues in the CDR3. In germline, CDR1 is SGHRS, CDR2 YFSETQ. The ends lost 1 base at V and 4 bases at J; junction bases unmatched: 10. The CDR3 loop reads CASSLLSSSGGPYNEQFF. The CDR3, as DNA: TGCGCCAGCAGCTTGTTAAGTTCTAGCGGGGGGCCGTACAATGAGCAGTTCTTC.

The V call is TRBV6-1, the J call TRBJ2-7, with a tentative D call TRBD2 (7 bases). Trimming removed 6 bases from V and 9 bases from J, with 21 bases in between. The V gene's germline CDR1 is MNHNS and CDR2 SASEGT. The CDR3 has 14 residues. This CDR3 reads CASRTHRGARGQYV. For the CDR3, the DNA is TGTGCCAGCAGAACCCATCGGGGGGCGCGCGGGCAGTACGTC.

The rearrangement uses TRBV7-9 and TRBJ1-4, with 8 bases lining up with TRBD1. CDR3 length: 16 amino acids. J lost 0 bases, V lost 6 bases, and 6 bases had no gene match. CDR1 SEHNR and CDR2 FQNEAQ come from the germline V gene (reference sequence). In DNA, the CDR3 is TGTGCCAGCAGTTCGACAGGGGCAGCAACTAATGAAAAACTGTTTTTT. Residues: CASSSTGAATNEKLFF.

The J gene is TRBJ1-2, the V gene TRBV11-2, with D unresolved. The CDR3 runs to 15 residues. V was cut by 8 bases and J by 7 bases, with 23 bases left in between. Looked up from germline, CDR1 is SGHAT and CDR2 is FQNNGV. Written as DNA, the CDR3 is TGTGCCAGCGGCGGGTTCACTTCAAACGAGGGTGGCTACACCTTC. Protein: CASGGFTSNEGGYTF.

The V and J genes are TRBV14 and TRBJ2-4; D remains unclear. The CDR3 is 17 residues long. The germline gives CDR1 SGHDN, CDR2 FVKESK. The ends were cut back, 1 base at V and 0 bases at J, with 13 bases in the middle. CDR3 amino acids: CASSQVLPPLAKNIQYF. DNA for the CDR3: TGTGCCAGCAGCCAAGTACTGCCCCCCCTAGCCAAAAACATTCAGTACTTC.